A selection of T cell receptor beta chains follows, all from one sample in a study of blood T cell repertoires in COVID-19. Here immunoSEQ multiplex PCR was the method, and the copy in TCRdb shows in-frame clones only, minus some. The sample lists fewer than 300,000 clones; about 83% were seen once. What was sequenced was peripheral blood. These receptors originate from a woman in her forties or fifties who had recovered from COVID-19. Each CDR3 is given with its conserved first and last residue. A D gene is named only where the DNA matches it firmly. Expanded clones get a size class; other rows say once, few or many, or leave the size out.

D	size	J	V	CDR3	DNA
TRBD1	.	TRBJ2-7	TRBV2	CASSESLLQGASSYEQYF	TGTGCCAGCAGTGAGAGTCTACTACAGGGGGCCAGCTCCTACGAGCAGTACTTC
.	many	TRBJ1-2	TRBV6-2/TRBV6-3	CASSSTTGHYGYTF	TGTGCCAGCAGTTCCACGACAGGACACTATGGCTACACCTTC
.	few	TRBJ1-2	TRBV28	CASSPFPGGRSYGYTF	TGTGCCAGCAGTCCCTTCCCCGGGGGGCGTAGCTATGGCTACACCTTC
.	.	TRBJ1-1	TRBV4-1	CATHPNRDRSTEAFF	TGCGCCACTCACCCAAACCGCGACAGAAGCACTGAAGCTTTCTTT
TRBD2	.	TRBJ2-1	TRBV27	CASSRSGAYNEQFF	TGTGCCAGCAGCCGCAGCGGGGCTTACAATGAGCAGTTCTTC
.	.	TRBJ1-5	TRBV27	CASSSQNQPQHF	TGTGCCAGCAGTTCCCAGAATCAGCCCCAGCATTTT
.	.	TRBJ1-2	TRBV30	CAWSVPQGNYGYTF	TGTGCCTGGAGTGTACCCCAGGGGAACTATGGCTACACCTTC
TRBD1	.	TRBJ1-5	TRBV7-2	CASSFGTGNQPQHF	TGTGCCAGCAGCTTTGGGACAGGCAATCAGCCCCAGCATTTT
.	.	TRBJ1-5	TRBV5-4	CASSLAGSNQPQHF	TGTGCCAGCAGCTTGGCCGGGAGCAATCAGCCCCAGCATTTT
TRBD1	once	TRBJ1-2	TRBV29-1	CSVETGQGAFNGYTF	TGCAGCGTTGAAACGGGACAGGGGGCTTTCAATGGCTACACCTTC
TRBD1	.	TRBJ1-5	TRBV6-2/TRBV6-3	CASSYGTGGAQPQHF	TGTGCCAGCAGTTACGGGACAGGGGGCGCTCAGCCCCAGCATTTT
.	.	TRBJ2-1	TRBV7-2	CASSQSPRGSRNEQFF	TGTGCCAGCAGCCAATCTCCGAGAGGGAGTAGGAATGAGCAGTTCTTC
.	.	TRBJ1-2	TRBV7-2	CASSLVTAGGYTF	TGTGCCAGCAGCTTAGTAACAGCTGGGGGCTACACCTTC
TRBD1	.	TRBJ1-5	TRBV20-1	CSASSRDRGIQPQHF	TGCAGTGCTAGTAGCCGGGACAGGGGTATTCAGCCCCAGCATTTT
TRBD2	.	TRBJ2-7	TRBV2	CASSPYSGSTSEQYF	TGTGCCAGCAGTCCTTATAGCGGGAGTACCTCCGAGCAGTACTTC
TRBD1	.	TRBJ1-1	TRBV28	CASIRQGANTEAFF	TGTGCCAGCATTCGACAGGGGGCGAACACTGAAGCTTTCTTT
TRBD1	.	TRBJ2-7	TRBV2	CASSWDRGPYEQYF	TGTGCCAGCAGTTGGGACAGGGGGCCCTACGAGCAGTACTTC
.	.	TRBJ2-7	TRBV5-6	CASSFRSSYEQYF	TGTGCCAGCAGCTTTAGAAGCTCCTACGAGCAGTACTTC
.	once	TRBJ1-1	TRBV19	CASSPLGGGMGTEAFF	TGTGCCAGTAGTCCCCTTGGCGGGGGGATGGGAACTGAAGCTTTCTTT
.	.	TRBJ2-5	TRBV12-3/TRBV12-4	CASSLAGYETQYF	TGTGCCAGCAGTTTGGCAGGGTACGAGACCCAGTACTTC
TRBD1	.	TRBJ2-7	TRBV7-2	CASSLRQGPYEQYF	TGTGCCAGCAGCCTAAGACAGGGGCCCTACGAGCAGTACTTC
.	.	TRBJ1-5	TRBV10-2	CASVRGPGDQPQHF	TGCGCCAGCGTTAGGGGCCCAGGAGATCAGCCCCAGCATTTT
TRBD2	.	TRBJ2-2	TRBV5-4	CASSPPGGSTGELFF	TGTGCCAGCAGCCCACCGGGGGGTAGCACCGGGGAGCTGTTTTTT
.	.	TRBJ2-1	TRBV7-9	CASSLEGLGEQFF	TGTGCCAGCAGCTTAGAGGGGCTGGGGGAGCAGTTCTTC
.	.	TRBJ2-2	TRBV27	CASSYRVGTGELFF	TGTGCCAGCAGTTACAGGGTAGGCACCGGGGAGCTGTTTTTT
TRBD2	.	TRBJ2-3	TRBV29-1	CSVVGGFGTDTQYF	TGCAGCGTTGTCGGGGGGTTCGGCACAGATACGCAGTATTTT
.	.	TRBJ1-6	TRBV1	CTSSQELDRVDELNNSPLHF	TGCACCAGCAGCCAAGAACTCGACAGGGTCGACGAACTAAATAATTCACCCCTCCACTTT
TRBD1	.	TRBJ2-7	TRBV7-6	CASSRGAGTGTYEQYF	TGTGCCAGCAGCCGTGGAGCCGGGACAGGAACCTACGAGCAGTACTTC
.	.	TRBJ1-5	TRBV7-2	CASSPDAGGQPQHF	TGTGCCAGCAGCCCAGACGCCGGGGGACAGCCCCAGCATTTT
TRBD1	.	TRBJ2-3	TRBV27	CASSSAGTGGDTQYF	TGTGCCAGCAGTTCTGCCGGGACAGGGGGAGATACGCAGTATTTT
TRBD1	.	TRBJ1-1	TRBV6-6	CASSYFLTGTTEAFF	TGTGCCAGCAGTTACTTCCTGACAGGGACCACTGAAGCTTTCTTT
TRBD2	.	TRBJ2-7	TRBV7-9	CASSLGGRVYEQYF	TGTGCCAGCAGTCTGGGCGGGAGGGTCTACGAGCAGTACTTC
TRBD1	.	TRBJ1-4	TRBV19	CASIGQGTSIRYGENEKLFF	TGTGCCAGTATAGGACAGGGTACTTCTATCCGGTACGGTGAAAATGAAAAACTGTTTTTT
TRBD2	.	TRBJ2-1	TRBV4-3	CASSQEGLAGEEKFF	TGCGCCAGCAGCCAAGAGGGACTAGCGGGGGAAGAGAAATTCTTC
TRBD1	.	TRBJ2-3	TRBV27	CASRTGTGNPTDTQYF	TGTGCCAGCAGAACCGGGACAGGGAATCCCACAGATACGCAGTATTTT
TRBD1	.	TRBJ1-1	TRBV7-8	CASSLGQGNTEAFF	TGTGCCAGCAGCTTGGGACAGGGGAACACTGAAGCTTTCTTT